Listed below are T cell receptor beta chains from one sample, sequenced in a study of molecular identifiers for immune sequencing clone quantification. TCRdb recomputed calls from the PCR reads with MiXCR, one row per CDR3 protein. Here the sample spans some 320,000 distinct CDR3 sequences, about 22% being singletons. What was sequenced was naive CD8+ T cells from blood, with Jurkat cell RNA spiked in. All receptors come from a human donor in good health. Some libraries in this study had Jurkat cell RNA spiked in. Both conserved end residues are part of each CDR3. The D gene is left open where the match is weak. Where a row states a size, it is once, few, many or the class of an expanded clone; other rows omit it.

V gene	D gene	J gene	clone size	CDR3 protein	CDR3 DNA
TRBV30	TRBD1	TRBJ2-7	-	CAWSSTGGSEQYF	TGTGCCTGGAGTTCGACAGGGGGCTCCGAGCAGTACTTC
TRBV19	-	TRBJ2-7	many	CASTYTGYSYEQYF	TGTGCCAGTACTTACACAGGGTACTCCTACGAGCAGTACTTC
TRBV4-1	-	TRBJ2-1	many	CASSQEGTHEQFF	TGCGCCAGCAGCCAAGAGGGAACCCATGAGCAGTTCTTC
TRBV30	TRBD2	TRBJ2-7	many	CAWSLLAEYEQYF	TGTGCCTGGAGTCTACTAGCGGAGTACGAGCAGTACTTC
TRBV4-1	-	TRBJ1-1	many	CASSLTGQDTEAFF	TGCGCCAGCAGCTTAACAGGGCAGGACACTGAAGCTTTCTTT
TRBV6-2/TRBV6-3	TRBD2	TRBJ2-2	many	CASRGGARELFF	TGTGCCAGCCGGGGAGGGGCAAGGGAGCTGTTTTTT
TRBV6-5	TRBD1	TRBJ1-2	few	CASSQRGQSFNYGYTF	TGTGCCAGCAGTCAGCGGGGACAGAGCTTTAACTATGGCTACACCTTC
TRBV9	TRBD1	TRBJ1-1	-	CVSSAGTGTAEAFF	TGTGTCAGCAGCGCGGGGACAGGGACGGCTGAAGCTTTCTTT
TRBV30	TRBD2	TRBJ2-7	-	CAFERGALYEQYF	TGTGCCTTTGAGCGGGGGGCCCTTTACGAGCAGTACTTC
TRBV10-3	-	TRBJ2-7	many	CAISEAGSYEQYF	TGTGCCATCAGTGAGGCCGGGTCCTACGAGCAGTACTTC
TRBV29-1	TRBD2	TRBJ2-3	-	CGVEERLAGRADTQYF	TGCGGCGTTGAAGAAAGGCTAGCGGGTAGGGCAGATACGCAGTATTTT
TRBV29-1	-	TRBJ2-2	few	CSVDRDGSNTGELFF	TGCAGCGTGGATCGGGACGGTTCGAACACCGGGGAGCTGTTTTTT
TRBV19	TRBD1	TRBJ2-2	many	CASSRTGWPGELFF	TGTGCCAGTAGCAGGACAGGGTGGCCCGGGGAGCTGTTTTTT
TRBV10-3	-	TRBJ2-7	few	CAISDFGTQDSGEQYF	TGTGCCATCAGTGACTTCGGGACCCAAGATTCGGGAGAGCAGTACTTC
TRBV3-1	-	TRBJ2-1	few	CASSQEGRDNEQFF	TGTGCCAGCAGCCAAGAGGGGCGAGACAATGAGCAGTTCTTC
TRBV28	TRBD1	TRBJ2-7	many	CASSLSGQPSYEQYF	TGTGCCAGCAGTTTATCGGGACAGCCCTCCTACGAGCAGTACTTC
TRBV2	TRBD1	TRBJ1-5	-	CASSRTGPRLDTQHF	TGTGCCAGCAGCCGGACAGGGCCGAGGTTGGATACGCAGCATTTT
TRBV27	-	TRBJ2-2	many	CASSRLGVSGAETGELFF	TGTGCCAGCAGTCGACTGGGGGTCTCCGGGGCCGAAACCGGGGAGCTGTTTTTT
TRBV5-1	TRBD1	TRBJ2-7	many	CASSLDTGARYEQYF	TGCGCCAGCAGCTTGGACACAGGGGCAAGGTACGAGCAGTACTTC
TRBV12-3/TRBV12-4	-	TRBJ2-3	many	CASRPPPWDEHSRFRDTQYF	TGTGCCAGCAGACCTCCCCCCTGGGACGAACACTCCAGATTCCGGGATACGCAGTATTTT
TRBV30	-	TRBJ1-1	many	CAWSVLTAPVFF	TGTGCCTGGAGTGTTTTGACAGCCCCCGTTTTCTTT
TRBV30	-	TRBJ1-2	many	CACPEDSNYGYTF	TGTGCCTGCCCGGAGGACAGTAACTATGGCTACACCTTC
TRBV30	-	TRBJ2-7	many	CAWSDRLRVSAYEQYF	TGTGCCTGGAGCGACAGGTTGAGGGTTTCGGCCTACGAGCAGTACTTC
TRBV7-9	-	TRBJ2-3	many	CASLTDTQYF	TGTGCCAGCCTCACAGATACGCAGTATTTT
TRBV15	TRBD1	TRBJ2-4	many	CATSRTKDRAYIQYF	TGTGCCACCAGCAGAACCAAGGACAGGGCGTACATTCAGTACTTC
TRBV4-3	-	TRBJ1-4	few	CASSQDTTDEKLFF	TGCGCCAGCAGCCAAGATACGACAGATGAAAAACTGTTTTTT
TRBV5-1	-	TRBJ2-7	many	CASSLVAYEQYF	TGCGCCAGCAGCTTGGTAGCCTACGAGCAGTACTTC